This T cell receptor (beta chain) was obtained from a study of cytomegalovirus exposure and HLA in healthy donors. This PCR relied on a set of 60 Vbeta primers and 13 Jbeta primers. Repertoires were generated with immunoSEQ multiplex PCR, while TCRdb's copy carries only in-frame clones and drops some. The data hold 75,000 to 95,000 clones, with just under 90% observed a single time. V lost 2 bases and J lost 0; bases outside the gene matches: 6. CDR1 SGHRS and CDR2 YFSETQ come from the germline V gene. The CDR3 length is 18 residues. This clone was seen only once. The chain has TRBV5-1 and TRBJ2-3; 13 bases match TRBD2. The sample was PBMCs. This receptor was taken from a man in his late teens or twenties in good health and CMV-seronegative. CDR3 in DNA: TGCGCCAGCAGCTTTGGGACTAGCGGGATTTTAAGCACAGATACGCAGTATTTT. Protein: CASSFGTSGILSTDTQYF.